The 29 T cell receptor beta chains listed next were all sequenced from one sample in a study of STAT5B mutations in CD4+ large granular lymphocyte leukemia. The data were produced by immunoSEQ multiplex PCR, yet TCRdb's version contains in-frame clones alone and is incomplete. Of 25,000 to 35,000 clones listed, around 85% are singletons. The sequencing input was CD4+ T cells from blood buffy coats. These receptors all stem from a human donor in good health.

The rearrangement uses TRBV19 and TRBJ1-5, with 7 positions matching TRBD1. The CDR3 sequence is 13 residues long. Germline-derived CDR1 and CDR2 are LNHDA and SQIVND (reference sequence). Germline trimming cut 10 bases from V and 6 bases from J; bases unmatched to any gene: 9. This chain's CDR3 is CAIGQVSGQPQHF. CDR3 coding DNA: TGTGCCATCGGACAGGTTTCGGGTCAGCCCCAGCATTTT.

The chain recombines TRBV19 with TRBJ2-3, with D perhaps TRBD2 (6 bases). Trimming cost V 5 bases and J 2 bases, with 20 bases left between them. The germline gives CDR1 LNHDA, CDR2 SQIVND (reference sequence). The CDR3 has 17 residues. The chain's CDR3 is CASSPPQGGRDTDTQYF. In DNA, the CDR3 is TGTGCCAGTAGTCCGCCCCAGGGAGGCAGGGACACAGATACGCAGTATTTT.

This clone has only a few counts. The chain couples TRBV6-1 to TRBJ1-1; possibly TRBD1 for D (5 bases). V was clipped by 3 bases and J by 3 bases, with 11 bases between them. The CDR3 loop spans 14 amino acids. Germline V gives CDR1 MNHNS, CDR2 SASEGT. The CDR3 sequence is CASSEFQGDTEAFF. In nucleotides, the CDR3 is TGTGCCAGCAGTGAGTTTCAGGGCGACACTGAAGCTTTCTTT.

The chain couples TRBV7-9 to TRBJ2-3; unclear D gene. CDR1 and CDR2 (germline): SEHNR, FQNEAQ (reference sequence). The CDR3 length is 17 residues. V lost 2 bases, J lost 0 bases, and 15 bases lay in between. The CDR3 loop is CASSLPYIASSTDTQYF. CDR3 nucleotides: TGTGCCAGCAGCTTACCCTACATAGCCTCTAGCACAGATACGCAGTATTTT.

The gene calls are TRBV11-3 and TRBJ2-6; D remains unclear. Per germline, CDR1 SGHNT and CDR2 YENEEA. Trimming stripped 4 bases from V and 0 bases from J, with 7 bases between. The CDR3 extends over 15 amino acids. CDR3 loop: CASSSGPSGANVLTF. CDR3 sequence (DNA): TGTGCCAGCAGCTCAGGACCCTCTGGGGCCAACGTCCTGACTTTC.

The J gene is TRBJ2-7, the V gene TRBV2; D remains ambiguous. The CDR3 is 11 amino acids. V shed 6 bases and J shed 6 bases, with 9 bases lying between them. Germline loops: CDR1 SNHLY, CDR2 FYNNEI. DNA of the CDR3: TGTGCCAGCAGACTCCAGTCCGAGCAGTACGTC. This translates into CASRLQSEQYV.

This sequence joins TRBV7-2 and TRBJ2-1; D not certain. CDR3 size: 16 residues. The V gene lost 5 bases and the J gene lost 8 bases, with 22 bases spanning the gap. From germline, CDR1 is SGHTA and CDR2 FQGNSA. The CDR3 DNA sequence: TGTGCCAGCAGCCCTAGTAAAATAATCGGTATGGATGAGCAGTTCTTC. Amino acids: CASSPSKIIGMDEQFF.

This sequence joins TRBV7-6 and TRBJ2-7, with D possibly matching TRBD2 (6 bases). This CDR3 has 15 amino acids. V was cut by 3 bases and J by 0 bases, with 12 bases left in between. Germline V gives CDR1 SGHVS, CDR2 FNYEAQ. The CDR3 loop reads CASSFLRDSSYEQYF. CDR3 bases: TGTGCCAGCAGCTTCCTCCGGGACTCCTCCTACGAGCAGTACTTC.

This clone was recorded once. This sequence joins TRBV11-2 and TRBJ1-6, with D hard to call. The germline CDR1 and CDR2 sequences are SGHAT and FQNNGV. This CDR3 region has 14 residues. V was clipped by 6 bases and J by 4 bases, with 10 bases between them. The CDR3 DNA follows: TGTGCCAGCAGTTGGACTCATTATAATTCACCCCTCCACTTT. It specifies CASSWTHYNSPLHF. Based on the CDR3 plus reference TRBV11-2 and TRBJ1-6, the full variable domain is EAGVAQSPRYKIIEKRQSVAFWCNPISGHATLYWYQQILGQGPKLLIQFQNNGVVDDSQLPKDRFSAERLKGVDSTLKIQPAKLEDSAVYLCASSWTHYNSPLHFGNGTRLTVT.

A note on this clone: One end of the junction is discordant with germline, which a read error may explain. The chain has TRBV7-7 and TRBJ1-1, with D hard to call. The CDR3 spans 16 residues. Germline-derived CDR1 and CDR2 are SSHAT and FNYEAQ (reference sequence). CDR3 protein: CASSLTTAIMNTEAFF. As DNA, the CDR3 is TGTGCTAGCAGCTTAACTACAGCGATTATGAACACTGAAGCTTTCTTT.

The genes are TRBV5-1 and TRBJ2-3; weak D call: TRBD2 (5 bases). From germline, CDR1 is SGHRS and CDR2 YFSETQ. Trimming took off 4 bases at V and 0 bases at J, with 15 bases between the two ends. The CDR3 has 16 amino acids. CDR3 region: CASSPNLGSSTDTQYF. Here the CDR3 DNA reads TGCGCCAGCAGCCCTAACCTAGGGAGTAGCACAGATACGCAGTATTTT.

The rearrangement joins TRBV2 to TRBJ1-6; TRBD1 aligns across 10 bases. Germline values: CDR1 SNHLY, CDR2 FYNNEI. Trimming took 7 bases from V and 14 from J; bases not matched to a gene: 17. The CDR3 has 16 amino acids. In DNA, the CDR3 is TGTGCCAGCACCCCGGTCGGGACAGGGGACTTCGGGGCCCTCCACTTT. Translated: CASTPVGTGDFGALHF.

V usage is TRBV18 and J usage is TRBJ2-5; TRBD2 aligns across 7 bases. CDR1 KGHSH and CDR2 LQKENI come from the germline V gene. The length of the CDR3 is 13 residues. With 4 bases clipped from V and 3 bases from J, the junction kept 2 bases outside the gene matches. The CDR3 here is CASSRTREETQYF. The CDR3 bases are TGTGCCAGCTCACGGACTAGAGAAGAGACCCAGTACTTC.

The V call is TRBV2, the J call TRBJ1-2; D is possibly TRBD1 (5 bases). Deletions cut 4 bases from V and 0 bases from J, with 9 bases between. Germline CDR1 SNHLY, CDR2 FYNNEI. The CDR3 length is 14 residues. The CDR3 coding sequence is TGTGCCAGCAGTGTCAGGGTGTCTAACTATGGCTACACCTTC. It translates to CASSVRVSNYGYTF.

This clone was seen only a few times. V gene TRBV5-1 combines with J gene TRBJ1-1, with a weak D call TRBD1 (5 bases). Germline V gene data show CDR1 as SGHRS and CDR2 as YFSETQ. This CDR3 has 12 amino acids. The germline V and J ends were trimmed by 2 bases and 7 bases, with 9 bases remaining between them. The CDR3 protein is CASSLVGDEAFF. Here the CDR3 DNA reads TGCGCCAGCAGCTTAGTAGGGGATGAAGCTTTCTTT. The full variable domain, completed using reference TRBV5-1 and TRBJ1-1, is KAGVTQTPRYLIKTRGQQVTLSCSPISGHRSVSWYQQTPGQGLQFLFEYFSETQRNKGNFPGRFSGRQFSNSRSEMNVSTLELGDSALYLCASSLVGDEAFFGQGTRLTVV.

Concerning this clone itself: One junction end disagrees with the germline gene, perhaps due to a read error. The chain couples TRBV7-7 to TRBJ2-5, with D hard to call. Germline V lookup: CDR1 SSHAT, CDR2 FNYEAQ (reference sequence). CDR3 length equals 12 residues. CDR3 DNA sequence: TGTGCTAGCAGCTCGCGTAAGGGGACCCAGTACTTC. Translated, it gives CASSSRKGTQYF.

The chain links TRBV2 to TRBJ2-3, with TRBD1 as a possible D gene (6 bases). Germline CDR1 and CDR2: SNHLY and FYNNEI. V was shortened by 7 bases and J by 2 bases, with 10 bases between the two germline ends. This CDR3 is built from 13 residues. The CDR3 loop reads CASTWDNTDTQYF. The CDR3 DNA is TGTGCCAGCACCTGGGACAACACAGATACGCAGTATTTT.

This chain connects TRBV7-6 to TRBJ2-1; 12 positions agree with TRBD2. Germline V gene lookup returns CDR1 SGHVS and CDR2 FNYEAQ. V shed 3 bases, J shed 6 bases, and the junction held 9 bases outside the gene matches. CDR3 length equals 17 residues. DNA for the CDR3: TGTGCCAGCAGCTTGGAAGATGGACTAGCGGGGATCAATGAGCAGTTCTTC. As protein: CASSLEDGLAGINEQFF.

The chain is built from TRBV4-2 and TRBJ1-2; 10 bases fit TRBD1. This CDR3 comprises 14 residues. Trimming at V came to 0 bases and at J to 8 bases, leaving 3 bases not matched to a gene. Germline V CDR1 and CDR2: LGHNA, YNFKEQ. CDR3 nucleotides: TGTGCCAGCAGCCAAGAATTGACAGGGGGCGGCTACACCTTC. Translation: CASSQELTGGGYTF.

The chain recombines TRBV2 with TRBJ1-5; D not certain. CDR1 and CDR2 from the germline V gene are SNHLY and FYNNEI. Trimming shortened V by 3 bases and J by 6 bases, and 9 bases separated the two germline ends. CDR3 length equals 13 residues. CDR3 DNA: TGTGCCAGCAGTGACGGGAGAGGTCAGCCCCAGCATTTT. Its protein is CASSDGRGQPQHF.

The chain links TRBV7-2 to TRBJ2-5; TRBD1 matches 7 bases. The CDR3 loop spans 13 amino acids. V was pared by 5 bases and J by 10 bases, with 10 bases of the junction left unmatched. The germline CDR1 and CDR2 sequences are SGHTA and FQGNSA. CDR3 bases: TGTGCCAGCAGCGCCGAGACAGGGCTAGACCAGTACTTC. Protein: CASSAETGLDQYF. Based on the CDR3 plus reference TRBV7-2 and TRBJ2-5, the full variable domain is GAGVSQSPSNKVTEKGKDVELRCDPISGHTALYWYRQSLGQGLEFLIYFQGNSAPDKSGLPSDRFSAERTGGSVSTLTIQRTQQEDSAVYLCASSAETGLDQYFGPGTRLLVL.

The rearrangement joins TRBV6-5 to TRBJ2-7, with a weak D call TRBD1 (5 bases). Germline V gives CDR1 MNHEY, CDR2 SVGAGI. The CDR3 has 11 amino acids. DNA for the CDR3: TGTGCCAGCAGTGAAGCCGGTAGGGGATGGGTC. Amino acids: CASSEAGRGWV.

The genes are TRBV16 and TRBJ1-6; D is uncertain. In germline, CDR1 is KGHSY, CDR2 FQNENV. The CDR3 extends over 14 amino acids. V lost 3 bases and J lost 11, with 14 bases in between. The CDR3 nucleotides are TGTGCCAGCAGCCAGTCCGACACCCTACCACCCCTCCACTTT. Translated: CASSQSDTLPPLHF. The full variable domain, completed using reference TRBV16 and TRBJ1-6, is GEEVAQTPKHLVRGEGQKAKLYCAPIKGHSYVFWYQQVLKNEFKFLISFQNENVFDETGMPKERFSAKCLPNSPCSLEIQATKLEDSAVYFCASSQSDTLPPLHFGNGTRLTVT.

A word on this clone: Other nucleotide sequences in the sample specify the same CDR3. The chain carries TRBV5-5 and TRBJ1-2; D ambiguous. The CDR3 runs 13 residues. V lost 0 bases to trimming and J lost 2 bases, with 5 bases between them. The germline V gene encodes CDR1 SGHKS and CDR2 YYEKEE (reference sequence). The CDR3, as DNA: TGTGCCAGCAGCTTGGATGGGAACTATGGCTACACCTTC. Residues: CASSLDGNYGYTF.

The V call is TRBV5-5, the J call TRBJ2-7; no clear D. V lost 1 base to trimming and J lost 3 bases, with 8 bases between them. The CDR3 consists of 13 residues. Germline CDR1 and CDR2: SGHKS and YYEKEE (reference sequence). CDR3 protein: CASSLRVNYEQYV. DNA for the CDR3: TGTGCCAGCAGCTTGCGGGTAAACTACGAGCAGTACGTC.

The CDR3 sequence is CASSFEGFMNTEAFF. The CDR3, as DNA: TGCGCCAGCAGCTTTGAGGGGTTCATGAACACTGAAGCTTTCTTT. The gene calls are TRBV5-1 and TRBJ1-1; D possibly corresponds to TRBD1 (5 bases). The V end lost 2 bases, the J end lost 0 bases, and 11 bases lay between the germline ends. This CDR3 comprises 15 residues. From germline, CDR1 is SGHRS and CDR2 YFSETQ.

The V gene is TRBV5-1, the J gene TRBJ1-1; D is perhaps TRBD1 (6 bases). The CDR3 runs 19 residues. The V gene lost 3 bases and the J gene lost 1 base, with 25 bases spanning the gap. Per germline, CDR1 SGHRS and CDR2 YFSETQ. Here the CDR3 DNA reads TGCGCCAGCAGCTCCACGCCACGACAGTGGGGGGCAGGGAACACTGAAGCTTTCTTT. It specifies CASSSTPRQWGAGNTEAFF.

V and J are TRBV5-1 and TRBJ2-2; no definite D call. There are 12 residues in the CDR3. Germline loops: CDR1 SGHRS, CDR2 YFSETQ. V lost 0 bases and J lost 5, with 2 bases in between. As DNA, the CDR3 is TGCGCCAGCAGCTTGGATACCGGGGAGCTGTTTTTT. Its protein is CASSLDTGELFF. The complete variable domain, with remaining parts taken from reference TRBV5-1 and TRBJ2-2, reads KAGVTQTPRYLIKTRGQQVTLSCSPISGHRSVSWYQQTPGQGLQFLFEYFSETQRNKGNFPGRFSGRQFSNSRSEMNVSTLELGDSALYLCASSLDTGELFFGEGSRLTVL.

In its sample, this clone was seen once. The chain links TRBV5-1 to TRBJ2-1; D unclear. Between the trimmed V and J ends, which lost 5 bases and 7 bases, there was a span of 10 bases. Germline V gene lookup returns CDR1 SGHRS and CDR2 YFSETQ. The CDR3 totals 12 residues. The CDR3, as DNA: TGCGCCAGCAGGCCTAGTGGGAATGAGCAGTTCTTC. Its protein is CASRPSGNEQFF.